A selection of T cell receptor beta chains follows, all from one sample in a study of blood T cell repertoires in COVID-19. Assay used: immunoSEQ multiplex PCR; TCRdb lists only in-frame clones, some missing. The sample includes roughly 500,000 clones, roughly 90% of them seen just once. The sample was PBMCs or T cells enriched from blood (not recorded which). The receptors derive from a woman between 35 and 50 years old who had recovered from COVID-19. The CDR3 runs from the conserved cysteine through the conserved F or W. Each record gives: V gene, D gene, J gene, clone size, CDR3 DNA, CDR3 protein. D genes are given only for firm matches. Rows may omit the clone size; those that give it use once, few, many or a size class.

TRBV5-6,TRBD1,TRBJ1-6,NA,TGTGCCAGCAGCGAATCAAACAGGGGGATCTATAATTCACCCCTCCACTTT,CASSESNRGIYNSPLHF
TRBV27,NA,TRBJ1-5,once,TGTGCCAGCCAAACAGAAACAGGGTCTGGTCAGCCCCAGCATTTT,CASQTETGSGQPQHF
TRBV7-2,NA,TRBJ2-7,NA,TGTGCCAGCAGCTTCGTAGCGGTAAGCTCCTACGAGCAGTACTTC,CASSFVAVSSYEQYF
TRBV30,NA,TRBJ1-1,few,TGTGCCTGGAAGGGGGAGAACACTGAAGCTTTCTTT,CAWKGENTEAFF
TRBV20-1,NA,TRBJ1-2,once,TGCAGTGCTAGTTCCCGGCAGGGTCTAACTACCCCCACCTTC,CSASSRQGLTTPTF
TRBV6-5,TRBD1,TRBJ1-5,NA,TGTGCCACCAAAACAGGGGGCGCGGGTCAGCCCCAGCATTTT,CATKTGGAGQPQHF
TRBV29-1,NA,TRBJ1-4,once,TGCAGCGTAGGCGCGGGAGGGTCTAATGAAAAACTGTTTTTT,CSVGAGGSNEKLFF
TRBV6-5,NA,TRBJ1-1,NA,TGTGCCAGCAGTTACTCGGGGGGGAGGGCTTATGAAGCTTTCTTT,CASSYSGGRAYEAFF
TRBV7-9,TRBD1,TRBJ1-2,NA,TGTGCCAGCAGTTCCGGGACAGGGGTCCTCTTTGGAGGCTACACCTTC,CASSSGTGVLFGGYTF
TRBV5-8,NA,TRBJ2-3,few,TGTGCCAGCAGCTTGGGGACAGCAAGCACAGATACGCAGTATTTT,CASSLGTASTDTQYF
TRBV6-5,NA,TRBJ2-1,NA,TGTGCCAGCAGTTACTCTCGAGACTACAATGAGCAGTTCTTC,CASSYSRDYNEQFF
TRBV2,NA,TRBJ2-1,NA,TGTGCCCTGAGGAGGGCTAGCTCCTACAATGAGCAGTTCTTC,CALRRASSYNEQFF
TRBV4-3,NA,TRBJ1-1,once,TGCGCCAGCAGCCAAGTCGGCGACTTGAACACTGAAGCTTTCTTT,CASSQVGDLNTEAFF
TRBV29-1,TRBD1,TRBJ1-1,NA,TGCAGCGTACGGACAGGGAGGAACACTGAAGCTTTCTTT,CSVRTGRNTEAFF
TRBV4-2,NA,TRBJ1-1,NA,TGTGCCAGCAGCCGTCCGGGACAGAACACTGAAGCTTTCTTT,CASSRPGQNTEAFF
TRBV10-3,TRBD2,TRBJ2-7,NA,TGTGCCATCAGTGCGGCTAGCGGGGGATCATACGAGCAGTACTTC,CAISAASGGSYEQYF
TRBV24-1,NA,TRBJ2-1,many,TGTGCCACCAGTGATTTGCCGGGGGAATCTAGCTCCTACAATGAGCAGTTCTTC,CATSDLPGESSSYNEQFF
TRBV6-6,NA,TRBJ1-3,NA,TGTGCCAGCAGTCCCAGTCGACAGTCTGGAAACACCATATATTTT,CASSPSRQSGNTIYF
TRBV4-3,NA,TRBJ1-2,NA,TGCGCCAGCAGCCAACGTCCCTCAGGGGATTCGGGGGGCTACACCTTC,CASSQRPSGDSGGYTF
TRBV4-2,NA,TRBJ2-6,NA,TGTGCCAGCAGCCAATACAGCTCTGGGGCCAACGTCCTGACTTTC,CASSQYSSGANVLTF
TRBV12-5,TRBD1,TRBJ2-5,NA,TGTGCTAGTGGTACCGGGACAGGGAGTGGGGAGACCCAGTACTTC,CASGTGTGSGETQYF
TRBV19,TRBD2,TRBJ2-2,NA,TGTGCCAGTAGTATCCGGTTTAGCGGGAGGGGCACCGGGGAGCTGTTTTTT,CASSIRFSGRGTGELFF
TRBV21-1,NA,TRBJ1-1,NA,TGTGCCAGCTGCGCCCAGGGGGATGGATGGGACACTGAAGCTTTCTTT,CASCAQGDGWDTEAFF
TRBV9,TRBD2,TRBJ2-3,NA,TGTGCCAGCAGCCACCCGAGCGGGAGATCTACAGATACGCAGTATTTT,CASSHPSGRSTDTQYF
TRBV10-2,TRBD1,TRBJ1-6,NA,TGCGCCAGCAGTGATCCACAGGGGAGCTCCTATAATTCACCCCTCCACTTT,CASSDPQGSSYNSPLHF
TRBV15,NA,TRBJ1-5,NA,TGTGCCACGGGTAGACGGGATAGCAATCAGCCCCAGCATTTT,CATGRRDSNQPQHF
TRBV11-3,NA,TRBJ1-1,NA,TGTGCCAGCAACCTCGGGGTGGGCACTGAAGCTTTCTTT,CASNLGVGTEAFF
TRBV12-5,TRBD2,TRBJ2-1,once,TGTGCTAGTGGTGGGGGACTAGCCGCCTACAATGAGCAGTTCTTC,CASGGGLAAYNEQFF
TRBV27,TRBD1,TRBJ2-7,NA,TGTGCCAGCAGTCTGACAGGGGCTCCCTACGAGCAGTACTTC,CASSLTGAPYEQYF
TRBV27,NA,TRBJ1-2,NA,TGTGCCAGCAGCCCAGGAGGATTTTATGGCTACACCTTC,CASSPGGFYGYTF
TRBV18,TRBD1,TRBJ1-4,NA,TGTGCCAGCTCCCTTCCTGGGACAGGGAGCACAACTAATGAAAAACTGTTTTTT,CASSLPGTGSTTNEKLFF
TRBV30,TRBD2,TRBJ2-7,NA,TGTGCCTGGAGTTCTACTAGCGGCCCCTACGAGCAGTACTTC,CAWSSTSGPYEQYF
TRBV30,TRBD2,TRBJ2-7,once,TGTGCCTGGAGTGAGGATACCATATACACTCTAGCGGAAAGAACCTACGAGCAGTACTTC,CAWSEDTIYTLAERTYEQYF
TRBV24-1,NA,TRBJ2-1,NA,TGTGCCACCAGTGATTCCGACTTAGTGAATGAGCAGTTCTTC,CATSDSDLVNEQFF
TRBV7-2,TRBD2,TRBJ2-7,NA,TGTGCCAGCAGCTTAGTCGGTCCTAGCGGGATAAGCTCCTACGAGCAGTACTTC,CASSLVGPSGISSYEQYF
TRBV15,NA,TRBJ2-3,NA,TGTGCCACCAGCTTTCCCGGGTCAGGCACAGATACGCAGTATTTT,CATSFPGSGTDTQYF
TRBV9,NA,TRBJ2-3,once,TGTGCCAGCAGCTACAGGGAGATTAGCACAGATACGCAGTATTTT,CASSYREISTDTQYF